One sample yielded the 19 T cell receptor beta chains listed below, sequenced in a study of blood T cell repertoires in COVID-19. TCRdb keeps only in-frame clones here, not all; method: immunoSEQ multiplex PCR. The sample lists about 24,000 clones, around 86% seen once, with approximately 5% in the top ten. Sequenced input: peripheral blood. All receptors come from a man aged 50 to 59 with active COVID-19.

The chain carries TRBV18 and TRBJ1-1; no definite D call. Germline values: CDR1 KGHSH, CDR2 LQKENI. There are 16 residues in the CDR3. Trimming took off 3 bases at V and 2 bases at J, with 16 bases between the two ends. Here the CDR3 reads CASSPVHTALNTEAFF. Written as DNA, the CDR3 is TGTGCCAGCTCACCGGTACACACAGCCCTCAACACTGAAGCTTTCTTT. Looking up the rest from reference TRBV18 and TRBJ1-1 gives the full variable domain: NAGVMQNPRHLVRRRGQEARLRCSPMKGHSHVYWYRQLPEEGLKFMVYLQKENIIDESGMPKERFSAEFPKEGPSILRIQQVVRGDSAAYFCASSPVHTALNTEAFFGQGTRLTVV.

The chain joins TRBV5-1 to TRBJ1-3; D gene ambiguous. Germline V CDR1 and CDR2: SGHRS, YFSETQ. V gave up 0 bases and J gave up 4 bases, with 8 bases separating them. This CDR3 contains 14 residues. The CDR3 nucleotides are TGCGCCAGCAGCTTGGGAGTGCCCGGAAACACCATATATTTT. It encodes CASSLGVPGNTIYF.

The chain employs TRBV11-2 and TRBJ2-5; TRBD2 agrees at 10 bases. J gave up 5 bases and V 6 bases, and 9 bases lay outside the gene matches. The CDR3 is 15 amino acids. Germline values: CDR1 SGHAT, CDR2 FQNNGV. The DNA for the CDR3 is TGTGCCAGCAGTTGGAGCGGGGGGGCGAGGGAGACCCAGTACTTC. This gives the protein CASSWSGGARETQYF. The variable domain in full, with the rest retrieved from reference TRBV11-2 and TRBJ2-5, is EAGVAQSPRYKIIEKRQSVAFWCNPISGHATLYWYQQILGQGPKLLIQFQNNGVVDDSQLPKDRFSAERLKGVDSTLKIQPAKLEDSAVYLCASSWSGGARETQYFGPGTRLLVL.

The chain is built from TRBV6-5 and TRBJ2-7; TRBD2 agrees at 8 bases. Germline CDR1 and CDR2: MNHEY and SVGAGI. With 8 bases clipped from V and 4 bases from J, the junction kept 10 bases outside the gene matches. The CDR3 loop spans 14 amino acids. The chain's CDR3 is CASRFSGREYEQYF. The CDR3 DNA reads as TGTGCCAGCCGCTTCAGCGGGAGAGAATACGAGCAGTACTTC.

DNA of the CDR3: TGTGCCAGCAGCTTACTGGGACAGGGATACAATGAGCAGTTCTTC. This codes for CASSLLGQGYNEQFF. V is TRBV7-3 and J is TRBJ2-1; 9 nucleotides align to TRBD1. This CDR3 has 15 amino acids. V was pared by 2 bases and J by 4 bases, with 3 bases of the junction left unmatched. The V gene's germline CDR1 is SGHTA and CDR2 FQGTGA.

V gene TRBV4-3 combines with J gene TRBJ2-7, with a possible D match to TRBD2 (6 bases). V dropped 2 bases and J dropped 2 bases, with 10 bases sitting between them. Germline CDR1 LGHNA, CDR2 YSLEER. CDR3 length: 14 residues. The CDR3 region has the DNA TGCGCCAGCAGCCAACGCCGGGAGACCTACGAGCAGTACTTC. Protein product: CASSQRRETYEQYF.

This clone occurred once. The V call is TRBV19, the J call TRBJ1-2, with 8 bases identical to TRBD1. The CDR3 runs to 14 residues. J lost 8 bases, V lost 1 base, and 6 bases had no gene match. The V gene's germline CDR1 is LNHDA and CDR2 SQIVND (reference sequence). CDR3: CASSIGGQGHGYTF. The DNA of the CDR3 is TGTGCCAGTAGTATAGGAGGACAGGGCCACGGCTACACCTTC.

The chain joins TRBV5-1 to TRBJ2-3; no clear D gene. Germline CDR1 reads SGHRS; CDR2 reads YFSETQ. This CDR3 is built from 13 residues. V was shortened by 3 bases and J by 4 bases, with 9 bases between the two germline ends. The CDR3 protein is CASSWRAADTQYF. The CDR3 DNA follows: TGCGCCAGCAGCTGGCGTGCGGCAGATACGCAGTATTTT.

The V call is TRBV11-3, the J call TRBJ2-2; D is unclear. Germline-derived CDR1 and CDR2 are SGHNT and YENEEA. Trimming removed 2 bases from V and 7 bases from J, with 8 bases in between. There are 13 residues in the CDR3. CDR3 in amino acids: CASSLNYHGELFF. The CDR3 nucleotides read TGTGCCAGCAGCTTAAACTATCACGGGGAGCTGTTTTTT. Using reference TRBV11-3 and TRBJ2-2 for the parts outside the CDR3, the full variable domain is EAGVVQSPRYKIIEKKQPVAFWCNPISGHNTLYWYLQNLGQGPELLIRYENEEAVDDSQLPKDRFSAERLKGVDSTLKIQPAELGDSAVYLCASSLNYHGELFFGEGSRLTVL.

The gene calls are TRBV5-1 and TRBJ1-3, with D possibly TRBD1 on 5 matching bases. Per germline, CDR1 SGHRS and CDR2 YFSETQ. The V and J ends lost 6 bases and 0 bases respectively, with 16 bases between them. CDR3 length: 16 amino acids. CDR3 nucleotide sequence: TGCGCCAGCACGTTGCAGGGCCTCAACTCTGGAAACACCATATATTTT. Its translation is CASTLQGLNSGNTIYF. The variable domain in full, completed from reference TRBV5-1 and TRBJ1-3, reads KAGVTQTPRYLIKTRGQQVTLSCSPISGHRSVSWYQQTPGQGLQFLFEYFSETQRNKGNFPGRFSGRQFSNSRSEMNVSTLELGDSALYLCASTLQGLNSGNTIYFGEGSWLTVV.

The chain is built from TRBV2 and TRBJ2-5; D unresolved. CDR1 is SNHLY and CDR2 is FYNNEI in the germline V gene. CDR3 size: 13 residues. Trimming cost V 2 bases and J 4 bases, with 8 bases left between them. CDR3 DNA: TGTGCCAGCAGTGAAATCGGTGGAGAGACCCAGTACTTC. Residues: CASSEIGGETQYF.

This CDR3 reads CASSLALAGGPRTDTQYF. In DNA, the CDR3 is TGTGCCAGCAGCCTGGCGCTAGCGGGGGGGCCGCGTACAGATACGCAGTATTTT. This chain connects TRBV7-2 to TRBJ2-3, with 12 bases identical to TRBD2. The germline V gene has CDR1 SGHTA and CDR2 FQGNSA. V shed 5 bases, J shed 3 bases, and the junction held 12 bases outside the gene matches. CDR3 size: 18 residues.

The chain recombines TRBV27 with TRBJ2-5, with a tentative D call TRBD2 (7 bases). CDR1 is MNHEY, CDR2 SMNVEV, per germline (reference sequence). This CDR3 region has 15 residues. V was cut by 3 bases and J by 4 bases, with 15 bases left in between. CDR3 bases: TGTGCCAGCAGTTTCCGTGGGGGGGCCCGAGAGACCCAGTACTTC. It translates to CASSFRGGARETQYF.

The chain is built from TRBV10-3 and TRBJ2-5, with D possibly matching TRBD2 (6 bases). Trimming took off 3 bases at V and 7 bases at J, with 27 bases between the two ends. Germline V gene lookup returns CDR1 ENHRY and CDR2 SYGVKD. The CDR3 runs to 18 residues. The CDR3 here is CAISDPNLARRPEGTQYF. The CDR3 DNA follows: TGTGCCATCAGTGACCCAAATCTAGCGCGACGCCCCGAAGGGACCCAGTACTTC.

The rearrangement uses TRBV19 and TRBJ1-5, with a weak D call TRBD1 (5 bases). Germline V gives CDR1 LNHDA, CDR2 SQIVND (reference sequence). The CDR3 contains 15 residues. The V end lost 2 bases, the J end lost 3 bases, and 11 bases lay between the germline ends. CDR3 DNA: TGTGCCAGTAGTATAACTGGGGCCACCAATCAGCCCCAGCATTTT. It encodes CASSITGATNQPQHF.

This chain uses TRBV9 with TRBJ2-7; 9 nucleotides line up with TRBD2. J gave up 5 bases and V 4 bases, and 10 bases lay outside the gene matches. The CDR3 sequence is 15 residues long. CDR1 SGDLS and CDR2 YYNGEE come from the germline V gene. The CDR3 bases are TGTGCCAGCAGCCCCCGGACTAGCGCTTCCCACGAGCAGTACTTC. Its protein product is CASSPRTSASHEQYF.

Comments on this clone: The germline gene is not matched at one end of the junction; a read error may be the cause. The CDR3 DNA reads as TGCGCCAGCAGCCTCAAACAGGGGGCGGCAAGCCACTTC. Its translation is CASSLKQGAASHF. This chain links TRBV5-1 with TRBJ2-7; 9 nucleotides agree with TRBD1. The CDR3 is 13 amino acids. The V gene's germline CDR1 is SGHRS and CDR2 YFSETQ.

There are a few counts of this clone. The V call is TRBV7-2, the J call TRBJ2-3; 10 bases agree with TRBD2. Germline V gene data show CDR1 as SGHTA and CDR2 as FQGNSA. J gave up 4 bases and V 4 bases, and 2 bases lay outside the gene matches. This CDR3 contains 14 residues. CDR3 protein: CASSSGLAPDTQYF. In nucleotides, the CDR3 is TGTGCCAGCAGCTCGGGACTAGCGCCAGATACGCAGTATTTT.

This chain connects TRBV12-3 or TRBV12-4 to TRBJ2-4, with 7 bases fitting TRBD1. This CDR3 is built from 13 residues. With 7 bases clipped from V and 3 bases from J, the junction kept 3 bases outside the gene matches. CDR3 residues: CASTGQVKNIQYF. CDR3 sequence (DNA): TGTGCCAGCACCGGACAGGTCAAAAACATTCAGTACTTC.